This TCR beta chain stems from a study of blood T cells in healthy people across ages. The J segment lost 6 bases and the V segment lost 1 base, leaving 7 bases of the junction unmatched. The CDR3 length is 15 residues. In germline, CDR1 is SGHAT, CDR2 FQNNGV. The use of a sample-barcoded 5' primer and a J-beta primer mix characterized a second PCR of about 6 to 12 cycles. TCRdb redid the calling of the 5' RACE reads with MiXCR, one entry per CDR3 protein. The sample comprises 750,000 or so distinct CDR3 sequences, just under 25% of which are singletons, and 9.4% rests with the top ten. This clonotype occurred a few times. This same sample was also part of a study on T cells of mothers and their children.

This receptor was identified in a boy aged 5 to 17 in good health. The chain uses TRBV11-2 and TRBJ2-7, with 9 bases aligning to TRBD2. Source material: blood. The chain's CDR3 is CASSLASGTYREQYF. CDR3 sequence (DNA): TGTGCCAGCAGCTTAGCTAGCGGGACCTACCGCGAGCAGTACTTC.